This TCR beta chain was sequenced during a study of Ad26.COV2.S vaccination and SARS-CoV-2 variants. Findings of the study overall: The TCR breadth and depth analyses may have understated or missed part of the total T cell responses. Considerable breadth of spike-specific CD8+ and CD4+ T cell responses has reportedly been documented following vaccination. Those who received the vaccine showed greater spike-specific TCR breadth than those given placebo. Non-spike TCR breadth showed similarity between vaccine and placebo recipients.

Trimming at V came to 5 bases and at J to 0 bases, leaving 4 bases not matched to a gene. The CDR3 has 16 residues. Germline CDR1 reads SNHLY; CDR2 reads FYNNEI. This clone has just a few counts. Its antigen is unidentified. Here immunoSEQ multiplex PCR was the method, and the copy in TCRdb shows in-frame clones only, minus some. Of just over 350,000 clones in the sample, roughly 94% were seen once. This receptor was identified in a human donor who had recovered from COVID-19. Sequenced here: peripheral blood, sampled after recovery from COVID-19. This chain uses TRBV2 with TRBJ1-3; 10 bases match TRBD1. This chain's CDR3 is CASSRDRGNSGNTIYF. The DNA for the CDR3 is TGTGCCAGCAGTCGGGACAGGGGAAACTCTGGAAACACCATATATTTT.